What follows is one T cell receptor beta chain and its context. What this receptor recognizes is not known. Base-call qualities are not available, and no considerably larger clone is one nucleotide away. The data were taken from a study of regulatory and conventional T cells in RAG deficiency (dated by TCRdb to between 2016 and 2019). Study-wide context: High-throughput TCR beta sequencing was used to compare the diversity and composition of the Treg, conventional CD4+ and CD8+ T cell repertoires of RAG-deficient patients with those of healthy controls. What the research found in general, with its limitations: For some subjects, some analyses of T-cell subsets were not performed. Compared with controls, Omenn syndrome and CID/AS patients had approximately 91-fold fewer unique TCR beta sequences in Treg cells, but only around 10-fold fewer in the other subsets. Compared with control T-cell subpopulations, the RAG-deficient patients had markedly lower Shannon entropy and higher Simpson indices. Shorter CDR3 lengths were found in all patient T-cell subsets, and >75% Treg-Tconv repertoire overlap at nucleotide and amino acid level was observed in Omenn syndrome patients. Rather than being bona fide Treg cells, the sorted CD25-high CD127-low cells in Omenn syndrome patients may represent peripherally activated cells.

Before genomic DNA was extracted, conventional CD4+ T cells were isolated from blood as CD25-low CD127-high cells. Several healthy control donors served as the comparison group for repertoire analyses. Libraries were built with the immunoSEQ multiplex PCR assay. Rearranged TCR beta chain products were amplified from the genomic DNA of sorted T-cell subsets and were then sequenced. The paper's data handling went like this. Shannon entropy and Simpson indices were used to measure how diverse the repertoire of productive TCR beta rearrangements was. Clonal expansion was assessed using the summed frequency of the 100 most abundant productive TCR beta clonotypes among total reads. The TRB repertoires were scored with a self-reactivity index built on which amino acids appear at CDR3beta positions 6 and 7. Two-way ANOVA was used for repertoire analyses, and Student t or Mann-Whitney tests were used for flow cytometric analyses. In its TCRdb copy, this immuneACCESS table keeps in-frame sequences only and misses some clones. Where compared with another copy, unresolved V genes explain less than half of these, and the others have no known cause. V, J and clone size are taken as reported in that table, and D and trimming were inferred from the DNA itself. In all, the sample holds 25,000 to 30,000 clones, and around 96% of those were seen once. Of the sample, approximately 0.18% is held by the ten largest clones.

These data were also reused for a study on regulatory T cells. According to the second study: For the multiplex PCR, 52 forward TRBV primers and 13 reverse TRBJ primers were used, and amplification bias was corrected with both assay-based and computational methods. Patient repertoires showed restricted unique TRB V-J pairs and skewed V and J gene usage, most marked in regulatory T cells. The study compared T-cell receptor beta repertoires of sorted regulatory, conventional CD4+ and CD8+ T cells between CD3G-deficient patients and healthy controls. Ficoll density separation was used to isolate peripheral blood mononuclear cells. Within the immunoSEQ assay, multiplex PCR amplified rearranged TRB loci from genomic DNA. TRB amplicons were sequenced on an Illumina HiSeq platform. Raw sequences were error-filtered and aligned to reference gene sequences by custom algorithms and were subsequently analyzed with the immunoSEQ online tools. Frequencies of productive and nonproductive TRB rearrangements were assessed among unique sequences as well as among total sequences. Prism software was used to run t tests, Mann-Whitney tests or two-way ANOVA for comparisons between groups.

The sequence was collected from a human donor in good health. The source material was CD25- CD4+ T cells sorted from blood.

The nucleotide sequence reads TGTGCCACCAGCACCCTCCCCTGGCGGGACAGGGGATGGGACACCATATATTTT. It encodes CATSTLPWRDRGWDTIYF. The chain employs TRBV15 and TRBJ1-3, with TRBD1 identical over 10 junction bases. At the junction V is shortened by 4 bases and J by 8 bases; bases outside the gene matches: 17. The CDR3 sequence holds 18 residues, the cysteine and phenylalanine included. Here the CDR3 DNA is all that survives: 54 bases in frame from base 1. Based on the germline V gene (reference sequence), the CDR1 and CDR2 sequences are LNHNV and YYDKDF.